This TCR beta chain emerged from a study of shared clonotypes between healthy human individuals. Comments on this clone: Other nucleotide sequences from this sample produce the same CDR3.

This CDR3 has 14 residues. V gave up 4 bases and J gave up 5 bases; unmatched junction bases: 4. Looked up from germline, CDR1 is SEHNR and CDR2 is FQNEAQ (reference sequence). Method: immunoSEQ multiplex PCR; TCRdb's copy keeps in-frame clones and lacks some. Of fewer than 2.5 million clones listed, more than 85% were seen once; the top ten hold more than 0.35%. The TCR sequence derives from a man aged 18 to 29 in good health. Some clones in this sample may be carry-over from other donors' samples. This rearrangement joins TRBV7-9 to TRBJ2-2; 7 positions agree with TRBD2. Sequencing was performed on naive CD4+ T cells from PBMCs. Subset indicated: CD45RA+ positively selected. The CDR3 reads CASSSLGGTGELFF. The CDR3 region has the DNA TGTGCCAGCAGCTCCCTGGGGGGGACCGGGGAGCTGTTTTTT. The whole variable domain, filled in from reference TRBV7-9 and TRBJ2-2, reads DTGVSQNPRHKITKRGQNVTFRCDPISEHNRLYWYRQTLGQGPEFLTYFQNEAQLEKSRLLSDRFSAERPKGSFSTLEIQRTEQGDSAMYLCASSSLGGTGELFFGEGSRLTVL.